Shown below are 27 T cell receptor beta chains from a single sample sequenced in a study of OX40 agonist ivuxolimab in advanced cancers. Sequencing used immunoSEQ multiplex PCR; TCRdb keeps in-frame clones, though not all of them. The sample carries around 7,700 clones, 79% recorded once. Sample: CD4+ or CD8+ T cells sorted from blood, taken in a trial of the OX40 agonist ivuxolimab. The receptors were gathered from an adult with an advanced solid tumor such as melanoma, head and neck, liver or kidney cancer.

The chain joins TRBV27 to TRBJ1-1, with TRBD1 matching over 9 bases. CDR3 length: 13 amino acids. Trimming at V came to 6 bases and at J to 6 bases, leaving 5 bases not matched to a gene. In germline, CDR1 is MNHEY, CDR2 SMNVEV (reference sequence). The CDR3 coding sequence is TGTGCCAGCAGCCCGACAGGGGGATCTGAAGCTTTCTTT. Amino acid sequence: CASSPTGGSEAFF.

The rearrangement joins TRBV27 to TRBJ2-1; 7 bases map to TRBD2. The CDR3 has 15 residues. Germline lookup yields CDR1 MNHEY and CDR2 SMNVEV (reference sequence). V gave up 7 bases and J gave up 0 bases; unmatched junction bases: 6. The CDR3 sequence is CASTSGSSSYNEQFF. The CDR3 DNA reads TGTGCCAGCACTAGCGGATCTAGCTCCTACAATGAGCAGTTCTTC.

The CDR3 is CASSLGNQETQYF. CDR3 DNA sequence: TGTGCCAGCTCCCTCGGGAATCAAGAGACCCAGTACTTC. The chain links TRBV25-1 to TRBJ2-5; tentative D call: TRBD2 (5 bases). This CDR3 contains 13 residues. Deletions cut 8 bases from V and 2 bases from J, with 12 bases between. Germline-derived CDR1 and CDR2 are MGHDK and SYGVNS.

The CDR3 sequence: CASSLGSGGGTTNEKLFF. The CDR3 DNA reads TGTGCCAGCAGTTTGGGGTCTGGTGGTGGCACAACTAATGAAAAACTGTTTTTT. This chain links TRBV28 with TRBJ1-4; D unresolved. Germline values: CDR1 MDHEN, CDR2 SYDVKM. The CDR3 extends over 18 amino acids. Between the trimmed V and J ends, which lost 3 bases and 0 bases, there was a span of 17 bases.

Here the CDR3 DNA reads TGTGCCAGCAGTTCATCGAAGTACGAGCAGTACTTC. Protein product: CASSSSKYEQYF. The chain couples TRBV27 to TRBJ2-7; D is unresolved. The germline V gene has CDR1 MNHEY and CDR2 SMNVEV (reference sequence). The CDR3 has 12 residues. Trimming removed 4 bases at V and 4 bases at J, with 8 bases between.

Remarks on this clone: An end of the junction differs from the germline gene, which may be a read error. The CDR3 loop reads CASSSTGTGYGGVVGF. The DNA for the CDR3 is TGTGCCAGCAGTTCAACCGGGACAGGATATGGCGGGGTGGTGGGCTTC. The chain has TRBV11-2 and TRBJ2-7, with 8 positions matching TRBD1. Germline V gene sequence: CDR1 SGHAT, CDR2 FQNNGV. The length of the CDR3 is 16 residues. Combining the CDR3 with reference TRBV11-2 and TRBJ2-7 gives the whole variable domain EAGVAQSPRYKIIEKRQSVAFWCNPISGHATLYWYQQILGQGPKLLIQFQNNGVVDDSQLPKDRFSAERLKGVDSTLKIQPAKLEDSAVYLCASSSTGTGYGGVVGFGPGTRLTVT.

This clone has just a few counts. The CDR3 loop is CASSSGSGISYEQYF. The CDR3 DNA follows: TGTGCCAGCAGCTCCGGCAGCGGGATATCCTACGAGCAGTACTTC. This chain joins TRBV7-8 and TRBJ2-7, with 7 bases that match TRBD2. Germline V gives CDR1 SGHVS, CDR2 FQNEAQ. This CDR3 region has 15 residues. J lost 1 base, V lost 4 bases, and 7 bases had no gene match.

V is TRBV5-4 and J is TRBJ2-7; 16 bases agree with TRBD2. The CDR3 is made up of 18 amino acids. CDR1 is SGHNT and CDR2 is YYREEE in the germline V gene (reference sequence). V was clipped by 3 bases and J by 2 bases; unmatched bases: 8. CDR3 region: CASSSMGTSGGVAYEQYF. DNA of the CDR3: TGTGCCAGCAGCTCTATGGGGACTAGCGGGGGGGTTGCCTACGAGCAGTACTTC.

V usage is TRBV9 and J usage is TRBJ2-3; 8 nucleotides line up with TRBD2. From germline, CDR1 is SGDLS and CDR2 YYNGEE. The ends lost 0 bases at V and 4 bases at J; junction bases unmatched: 1. The CDR3 spans 14 residues. CDR3 residues: CASSVAGGADTQYF. Written as DNA, the CDR3 is TGTGCCAGCAGCGTAGCGGGGGGGGCAGATACGCAGTATTTT.

This chain joins TRBV28 and TRBJ1-5, with D possibly TRBD1 on 6 matching bases. Trimming pared 6 bases from V and 7 bases from J, leaving 19 bases between. The germline V gene has CDR1 MDHEN and CDR2 SYDVKM. This CDR3 comprises 15 residues. The CDR3: CASSPKFQGIQPQHF. CDR3 in DNA: TGTGCCAGCAGCCCAAAATTCCAGGGGATCCAGCCCCAGCATTTT.

The chain combines TRBV11-1 with TRBJ2-6; tentatively, D is TRBD1 (6 bases). Germline CDR1 reads SGHAT; CDR2 reads FQDESV (reference sequence). The CDR3 loop spans 14 amino acids. Between the trimmed V and J ends, which lost 5 bases and 1 base, there was a span of 6 bases. CDR3 residues: CASSTGSGANVLTF. The CDR3 coding sequence is TGTGCCAGCAGCACAGGGTCTGGGGCCAACGTCCTGACTTTC.

V gene TRBV9 combines with J gene TRBJ2-3; TRBD2 matches at 8 bases. The V and J ends lost 0 bases and 1 base, in that order; junction bases with no gene match: 1. The CDR3 sequence is 15 residues long. Germline CDR1 and CDR2: SGDLS and YYNGEE. The CDR3 region has the DNA TGTGCCAGCAGCGTAGACGGGAGGGGCACAGATACGCAGTATTTT. Its protein is CASSVDGRGTDTQYF.

This clone occurred a few times. The V call is TRBV28, the J call TRBJ1-1; D is unclear. V was clipped by 7 bases and J by 1 base, with 10 bases between them. Germline V gene data show CDR1 as MDHEN and CDR2 as SYDVKM. The CDR3 consists of 13 residues. CDR3 sequence reads: CASNSRQNTEAFF. The CDR3 DNA follows: TGTGCCAGCAACTCTAGACAGAACACTGAAGCTTTCTTT.

The genes are TRBV12-5 and TRBJ2-3; 7 bases match TRBD2. This CDR3 has 13 amino acids. CDR1 and CDR2 from the germline V gene are LGHNT and FRNRAP. V was pared by 5 bases and J by 4 bases, with 3 bases of the junction left unmatched. The CDR3 region is CASGLGGADTQYF. CDR3 coding DNA: TGTGCTAGTGGTCTGGGAGGGGCAGATACGCAGTATTTT.

The gene calls are TRBV5-4 and TRBJ2-1; TRBD2 matches at 9 bases. The germline CDR1 and CDR2 sequences are SGHNT and YYREEE (reference sequence). V shed 5 bases, J shed 8 bases, and the junction held 11 bases outside the gene matches. The CDR3 is 15 amino acids. The CDR3 loop reads CASSYPSGELDEQFF. CDR3 coding DNA: TGTGCCAGCAGTTATCCTAGCGGGGAACTGGATGAGCAGTTCTTC.

This clone came up a few times. The chain recombines TRBV27 with TRBJ2-5; 15 nucleotides agree with TRBD2. The V and J ends lost 2 bases and 2 bases, in that order; junction bases with no gene match: 6. CDR3 length: 18 residues. Germline V gives CDR1 MNHEY, CDR2 SMNVEV (reference sequence). CDR3 DNA sequence: TGTGCCAGCAGTTTAAACAGGGGACTAGCGGGAGGTCAAGAGACCCAGTACTTC. It encodes CASSLNRGLAGGQETQYF.

The J gene is TRBJ2-7, the V gene TRBV5-6; 7 nucleotides line up with TRBD2. The CDR3 contains 14 residues. Germline CDR1 SGHDT, CDR2 YYEEEE. The trim removed 4 bases at V and 3 bases at J, leaving 7 bases unmatched. Written as DNA, the CDR3 is TGTGCCAGCAGCATAGGCGGGAGCGGCTACGAGCAGTACTTC. Residues: CASSIGGSGYEQYF.

The J gene is TRBJ2-3, the V gene TRBV7-2, with D unresolved. V was trimmed by 2 bases and J by 1 base, leaving 7 bases between them. This CDR3 comprises 14 residues. CDR1 and CDR2 (germline): SGHTA, FQGNSA. The CDR3 DNA sequence: TGTGCCAGCAGCTTATCCCGCGGCACAGATACGCAGTATTTT. This sequence encodes CASSLSRGTDTQYF. Combining the CDR3 with reference TRBV7-2 and TRBJ2-3 gives the whole variable domain GAGVSQSPSNKVTEKGKDVELRCDPISGHTALYWYRQSLGQGLEFLIYFQGNSAPDKSGLPSDRFSAERTGGSVSTLTIQRTQQEDSAVYLCASSLSRGTDTQYFGPGTRLTVL.

This sequence joins TRBV5-6 and TRBJ2-7, with 8 bases fitting TRBD2. The CDR3 is made up of 14 amino acids. J was trimmed by 7 bases and V by 5 bases; bases with no gene match: 11. In germline, CDR1 is SGHDT, CDR2 YYEEEE. The CDR3 reads CASRPRGGRSEQYF. CDR3 nucleotide sequence: TGTGCCAGCAGGCCACGGGGGGGGCGGAGTGAGCAGTACTTC. The full variable domain, completed using reference TRBV5-6 and TRBJ2-7, is DAGVTQSPTHLIKTRGQQVTLRCSPKSGHDTVSWYQQALGQGPQFIFQYYEEEERQRGNFPDRFSGHQFPNYSSELNVNALLLGDSALYLCASRPRGGRSEQYFGPGTRLTVT.

By frequency in the sample, this clone is hyperexpanded. The junction differs from germline at one of its ends, possibly a read error. This chain joins TRBV4-2 and TRBJ2-3, with a weak D call TRBD2 (5 bases). The CDR3 extends over 14 amino acids. CDR1 is LGHNA and CDR2 is YNFKEQ in the germline V gene. In DNA, the CDR3 is TGTGCCAGCAGCAAAGACGGGGGCACAGATACGCAGTATTTT. This encodes CASSKDGGTDTQYF.

J is TRBJ1-4 and V is TRBV5-4; TRBD1 matches at 7 bases. The CDR3 spans 15 residues. Trimming cost V 4 bases and J 5 bases; bases outside gene matches: 8. From germline, CDR1 is SGHNT and CDR2 YYREEE (reference sequence). The CDR3 bases are TGTGCCAGCAGCCTGTGGGACAGCGAGAATGAAAAACTGTTTTTT. Translating gives CASSLWDSENEKLFF.

The chain links TRBV11-1 to TRBJ2-3; D gene unclear. Germline V gene lookup returns CDR1 SGHAT and CDR2 FQDESV (reference sequence). The CDR3 is 12 amino acids. Deletions cut 4 bases from V and 0 bases from J, with 2 bases between. The CDR3 spells CASSYSTDTQYF. In DNA form, the CDR3 reads TGTGCCAGCAGCTATAGCACAGATACGCAGTATTTT.

The chain combines TRBV6-5 with TRBJ2-1; a weak D match, TRBD2 (6 bases). This CDR3 region has 12 residues. The V gene lost 5 bases and the J gene lost 10 bases, with 12 bases spanning the gap. Germline CDR1 is MNHEY and CDR2 is SVGAGI. The CDR3 DNA reads TGTGCCAGCAGTCCCGGGGGTTGGGAGCAGTTCTTC. Encoded protein: CASSPGGWEQFF.

The chain combines TRBV2 with TRBJ2-3; D not certain. This CDR3 is 11 amino acids long. From germline, CDR1 is SNHLY and CDR2 FYNNEI. V was clipped by 2 bases and J by 6 bases, with 3 bases between them. CDR3 in DNA: TGTGCCAGCAGTGAACTGGATACGCAGTATTTT. The encoded protein is CASSELDTQYF.

The chain combines TRBV19 with TRBJ1-2; 10 bases fit TRBD1. With V trimmed by 7 bases and J by 4 bases, 6 bases remained unmatched. The CDR3 has 14 residues. CDR1 is LNHDA, CDR2 SQIVND, per germline (reference sequence). CDR3 in amino acids: CASTLTGGGYGYTF. The DNA for the CDR3 is TGTGCCAGTACCCTGACAGGGGGCGGCTATGGCTACACCTTC. The whole variable domain, filled in from reference TRBV19 and TRBJ1-2, reads DGGITQSPKYLFRKEGQNVTLSCEQNLNHDAMYWYRQDPGQGLRLIYYSQIVNDFQKGDIAEGYSVSREKKESFPLTVTSAQKNPTAFYLCASTLTGGGYGYTFGSGTRLTVV.

The chain carries TRBV14 and TRBJ2-2; 9 bases fit TRBD1. Germline loops: CDR1 SGHDN, CDR2 FVKESK. The CDR3 extends over 16 amino acids. Trimming removed 2 bases from V and 6 bases from J; junction bases left unmatched: 7. CDR3 bases: TGTGCCAGCAGCCAACTACCGGGACAGGGACCCGGGGAGCTGTTTTTT. It translates to CASSQLPGQGPGELFF.

V is TRBV5-1 and J is TRBJ1-1; D perhaps matches TRBD1 (5 bases). The V end lost 7 bases, the J end lost 0 bases, and 13 bases lay between the germline ends. The CDR3 spans 14 residues. Germline V CDR1 and CDR2: SGHRS, YFSETQ. CDR3: CASAVRGMNTEAFF. In nucleotides, the CDR3 is TGCGCCAGCGCCGTGAGGGGTATGAACACTGAAGCTTTCTTT.